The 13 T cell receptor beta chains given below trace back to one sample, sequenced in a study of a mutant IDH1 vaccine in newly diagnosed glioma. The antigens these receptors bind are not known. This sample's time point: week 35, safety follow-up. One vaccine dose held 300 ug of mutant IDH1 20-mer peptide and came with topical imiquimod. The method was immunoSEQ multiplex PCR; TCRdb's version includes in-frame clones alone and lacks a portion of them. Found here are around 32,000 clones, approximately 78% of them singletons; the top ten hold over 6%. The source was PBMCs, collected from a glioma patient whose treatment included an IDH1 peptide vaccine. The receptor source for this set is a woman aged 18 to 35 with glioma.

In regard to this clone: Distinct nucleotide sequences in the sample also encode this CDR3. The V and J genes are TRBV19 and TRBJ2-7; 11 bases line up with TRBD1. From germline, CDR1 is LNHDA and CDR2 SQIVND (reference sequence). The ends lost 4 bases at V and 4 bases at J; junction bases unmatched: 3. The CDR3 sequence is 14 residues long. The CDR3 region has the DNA TGTGCCAGTAGTACCGGGACAGGGGGGTACGAGCAGTACTTC. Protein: CASSTGTGGYEQYF.

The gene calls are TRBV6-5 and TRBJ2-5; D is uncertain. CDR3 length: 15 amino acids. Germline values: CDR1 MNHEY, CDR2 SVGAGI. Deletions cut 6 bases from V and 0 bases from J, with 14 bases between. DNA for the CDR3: TGTGCCAGCAGACCCGAGGTGGAGTACCAAGAGACCCAGTACTTC. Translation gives CASRPEVEYQETQYF.

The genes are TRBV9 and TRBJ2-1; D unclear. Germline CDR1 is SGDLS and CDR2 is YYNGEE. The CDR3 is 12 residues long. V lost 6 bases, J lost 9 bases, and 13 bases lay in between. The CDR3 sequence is CASTRVTTEQFF. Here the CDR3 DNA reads TGTGCCAGCACCCGTGTGACCACTGAGCAGTTCTTC.

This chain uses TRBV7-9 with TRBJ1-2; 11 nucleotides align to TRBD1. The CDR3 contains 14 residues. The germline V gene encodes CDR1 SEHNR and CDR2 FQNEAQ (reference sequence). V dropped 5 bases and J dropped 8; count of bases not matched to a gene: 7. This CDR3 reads CASSQGQGAQGYTF. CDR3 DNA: TGTGCCAGCAGCCAAGGACAGGGGGCGCAGGGCTACACCTTC.

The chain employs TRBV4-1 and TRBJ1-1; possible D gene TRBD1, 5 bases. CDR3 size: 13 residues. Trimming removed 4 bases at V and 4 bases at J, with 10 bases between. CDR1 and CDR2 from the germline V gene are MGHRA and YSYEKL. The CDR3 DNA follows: TGCGCCAGCAGCCCGTTGGGGGGCACTGAAGCTTTCTTT. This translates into CASSPLGGTEAFF.

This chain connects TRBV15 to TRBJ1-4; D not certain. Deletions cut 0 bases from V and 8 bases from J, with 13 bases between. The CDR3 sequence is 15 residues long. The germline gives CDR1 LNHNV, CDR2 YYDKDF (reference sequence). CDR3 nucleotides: TGTGCCACCAGCAGAGATCCTAGGTCGGAAGAAAAACTGTTTTTT. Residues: CATSRDPRSEEKLFF. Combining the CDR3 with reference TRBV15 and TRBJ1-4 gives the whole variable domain DAMVIQNPRYQVTQFGKPVTLSCSQTLNHNVMYWYQQKSSQAPKLLFHYYDKDFNNEADTPDNFQSRRPNTSFCFLDIRSPGLGDTAMYLCATSRDPRSEEKLFFGSGTQLSVL.

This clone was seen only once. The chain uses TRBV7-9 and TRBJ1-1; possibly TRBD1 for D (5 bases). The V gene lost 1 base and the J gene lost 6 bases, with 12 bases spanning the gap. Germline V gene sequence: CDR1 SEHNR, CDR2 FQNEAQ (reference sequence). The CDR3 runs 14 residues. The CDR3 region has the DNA TGTGCCAGCAGCTTAGTCAGGGAGGGCCCTGAAGCTTTCTTT. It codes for CASSLVREGPEAFF.

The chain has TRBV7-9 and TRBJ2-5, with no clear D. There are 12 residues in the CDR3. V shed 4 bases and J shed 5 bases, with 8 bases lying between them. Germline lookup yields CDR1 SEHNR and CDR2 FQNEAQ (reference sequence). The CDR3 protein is CASSWGLETQYF. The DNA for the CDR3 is TGTGCCAGCAGCTGGGGTCTGGAGACCCAGTACTTC.

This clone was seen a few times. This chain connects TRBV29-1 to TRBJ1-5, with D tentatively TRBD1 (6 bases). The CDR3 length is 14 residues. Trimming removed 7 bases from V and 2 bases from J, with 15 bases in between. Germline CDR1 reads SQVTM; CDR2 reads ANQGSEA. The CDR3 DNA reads TGCAGCGCCGCGGGCGGGGGCGGCAATCAGCCCCAGCATTTT. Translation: CSAAGGGGNQPQHF.

The CDR3 DNA sequence: TGTGCCAGCAGCTTTGCGGCGGGGGATTACAATGAGCAGTTCTTC. Amino acids: CASSFAAGDYNEQFF. The V gene is TRBV5-6, the J gene TRBJ2-1, with 7 bases matching TRBD2. From germline, CDR1 is SGHDT and CDR2 YYEEEE. The CDR3 is made up of 15 amino acids. V shed 2 bases, J shed 4 bases, and the junction held 6 bases outside the gene matches.

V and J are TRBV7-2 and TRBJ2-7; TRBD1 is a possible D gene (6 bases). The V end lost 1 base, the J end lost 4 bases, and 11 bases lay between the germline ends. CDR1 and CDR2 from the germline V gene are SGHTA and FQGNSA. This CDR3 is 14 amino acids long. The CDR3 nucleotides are TGTGCCAGCAGCTTAGGAGGGCAGGGGTACGAGCAGTACTTC. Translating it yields CASSLGGQGYEQYF.

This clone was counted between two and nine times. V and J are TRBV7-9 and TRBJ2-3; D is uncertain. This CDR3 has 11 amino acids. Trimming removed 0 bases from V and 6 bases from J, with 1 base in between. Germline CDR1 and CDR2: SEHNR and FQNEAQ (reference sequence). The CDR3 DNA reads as TGTGCCAGCAGCTTAGCGGATACGCAGTATTTT. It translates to CASSLADTQYF.

CDR3 in amino acids: CASSWGQGAFGGYTF. The CDR3 region has the DNA TGTGCCAGCAGTTGGGGACAGGGGGCTTTTGGTGGCTACACCTTC. The chain combines TRBV6-5 with TRBJ1-2; 12 nucleotides match TRBD1. The CDR3 length is 15 residues. In germline, CDR1 is MNHEY, CDR2 SVGAGI. V shed 4 bases and J 7 bases; nucleotides not matched to a gene: 7.